Listed below are T cell receptor beta chains from one sample, sequenced in a study of T cell clusters in autoimmune cytopenias. TCRdb re-analyzed the multiplex PCR reads; it lists each CDR3 protein once, without DNA. The listing records some 2,200 distinct CDR3 sequences. The sequenced sample consisted of peripheral blood. The receptors shown here come from a human donor with an autoimmune cytopenia or autoimmune hepatitis (not recorded which). CDR3s include the opening cysteine and the closing phenylalanine or tryptophan. Rows give clone size only sometimes, using once, few, many, or a class for an expanded clone.

TRBV12-3/TRBV12-4	TRBJ2-1	-	CASSLSGTPGQFF
TRBV6-5	TRBJ1-5	-	CASSFARGIQPQHF
TRBV20-1	TRBJ2-2	-	CSARGNTGMGAGELFF
TRBV11-2	TRBJ2-2	-	CASRAGSTGELFF
TRBV7-9	TRBJ2-5	-	CASSGPGLAVGETQYF
TRBV18	TRBJ2-7	medium-sized	CASSPGSVVDEQYF
TRBV6-1	TRBJ2-7	medium-sized	CASSEEDPLAGGKWEQYF
TRBV25-1	TRBJ1-2	-	CASSGQGEGYTF
TRBV18	TRBJ2-1	-	CASSPPTSGGADEQFF
TRBV6-5	TRBJ2-1	-	CASSYGLAGLMNEQFF
TRBV20-1	TRBJ2-3	-	CSAPWGQGLEDTQYF
TRBV27	TRBJ2-1	-	CASGFGGEQFF
TRBV6-2/TRBV6-3	TRBJ1-4	-	CASRPDGEKLFF
TRBV12-3/TRBV12-4	TRBJ2-1	-	CASSLSGTSGMAKFF
TRBV5-1	TRBJ1-2	-	CASSVGQANYGYTF
TRBV7-9	TRBJ2-7	large	CASSPPSFGTAYEQYF
TRBV19	TRBJ2-7	medium-sized	CASSMRHVGAYEQYF
TRBV7-9	TRBJ2-1	medium-sized	CASSLPGLAEQFF
TRBV11-3	TRBJ2-3	-	CASSAGTSGGASLTDTQYF
TRBV5-4	TRBJ1-2	-	CASSFSIATNYGYTF
TRBV6-4	TRBJ1-1	-	CASSDEGRNTEAFF
TRBV20-1	TRBJ2-1	-	CSARGHYNEQFF
TRBV7-3	TRBJ2-1	-	CASSLRVVDRSYNEQFF
TRBV6-5	TRBJ1-2	medium-sized	CASRRQGAFYGYTF
TRBV20-1	TRBJ2-5	-	CSARGGHETQYF
TRBV10-1	TRBJ2-5	-	CASSGGGQGGETQYF
TRBV29-1	TRBJ1-1	-	CSGHRGTEAFF
TRBV5-1	TRBJ1-3	-	CASSLDRVSGTIYF
TRBV5-1	TRBJ1-3	-	CASSLGTVTYSGNTIYF
TRBV5-5	TRBJ1-2	-	CASSPDSGGYGYTF
TRBV11-2	TRBJ2-1	-	CASSLNDDEQFF
TRBV20-1	TRBJ2-5	-	CSAIDDRGETQYF
TRBV18	TRBJ2-7	-	CASSPRGLSYEQYF
TRBV6-2/TRBV6-3	TRBJ2-7	-	CASSLTVYEQYF
TRBV27	TRBJ1-6	-	CASSFSNSPLHF
TRBV6-5	TRBJ2-7	-	CASSLGDGLEQYF
TRBV6-6	TRBJ1-1	-	CASSYGTGGGAEAFF
TRBV27	TRBJ2-1	-	CASSLSASGFSSYNEQFF
TRBV24-1	TRBJ2-3	-	CATSDPGTESTDTQYF
TRBV5-1	TRBJ1-3	-	CASSLGGHSGNTIYF
TRBV6-5	TRBJ1-2	-	CASSYGGPLTYGYTF
TRBV18	TRBJ2-1	-	CASSPSSVQRNEQFF
TRBV6-2/TRBV6-3	TRBJ2-5	-	CASSNTRTVGETQYF
TRBV18	TRBJ2-5	-	CASSPPPMETQYF